This entry concerns a single T cell receptor beta chain. The data belong to a study of blood T cell repertoires in COVID-19. At the level of the study: COVID-19 samples from acute and convalescent phases originated in the United States, Italy and Spain. In each case, the material was cDNA or gDNA derived from T cells, B-cell-depleted T cells, or PBMCs.

From germline, CDR1 is KGHDR and CDR2 SFDVKD. Trimming pared 0 bases from V and 3 bases from J, leaving 14 bases between. The CDR3 extends over 16 amino acids. How the authors handled the data: Estimation of nucleated cell counts was performed using reference gene primer amplification. Measured with immunoSEQ multiplex PCR; TCRdb has only the in-frame clones, and not every one. Clone size and V and J calls were adopted from that table, with D and trimming inferred from the DNA. The table includes 150,000 to 200,000 clones, approximately 85% detected once. The TCR sequence derives from a man aged 55 to 69 with acute or convalescent COVID-19. The specimen sequenced was peripheral blood. The V call is TRBV24-1, the J call TRBJ2-7, with unresolved D. The CDR3 loop reads CATSDLERALGYEQYF. The CDR3 DNA follows: TGTGCCACCAGTGATTTGGAGCGAGCTCTCGGCTACGAGCAGTACTTC.